Presented here are 13 T cell receptor beta chains from one specimen sequenced in a study of identical twins. TCRdb re-called the 5' RACE reads through MiXCR, storing one row per CDR3 protein. The sample has hundreds of thousands of distinct CDR3 sequences, around an eighth seen once; the top ten hold 6% to 9%. These data also formed part of another study, on yellow fever vaccine responses in identical twins.

Sequencing was carried out using CD8+ T cells sorted from blood. The receptor set was obtained from a woman under 30 in good health.

The J gene is TRBJ1-2, the V gene TRBV29-1; D is perhaps TRBD1 (6 bases). The CDR3 covers 14 residues. V gave up 6 bases and J gave up 0 bases, with 14 bases separating them. Germline values: CDR1 SQVTM, CDR2 ANQGSEA. The CDR3 is CSVFDRRANYGYTF. The CDR3 DNA reads as TGCAGCGTATTCGACAGGAGAGCTAACTATGGCTACACCTTC.

This rearrangement joins TRBV6-2 or TRBV6-3 to TRBJ2-3; TRBD2 is a possible D gene (5 bases). Per the germline V gene, CDR1 is MNHEY and CDR2 is SVGEGT. Trimming pared 2 bases from V and 1 base from J, leaving 13 bases between. The CDR3 loop spans 16 amino acids. Here the CDR3 reads CASSYPPERGTDTQYF. In DNA, the CDR3 is TGTGCCAGCAGTTACCCCCCAGAGAGGGGCACAGATACGCAGTATTTT.

Comment on this clonotype: A read error may account for a junction end that differs from germline. The chain has TRBV12-3 or TRBV12-4 and TRBJ2-5; 9 positions match TRBD2. The CDR3 covers 15 residues. DNA for the CDR3: TGTGCCAGCAGTCTAGCGGGACTGGGGTGGGAGACCCAGTACTTC. Its translation: CASSLAGLGWETQYF.

This chain joins TRBV7-9 and TRBJ2-1, with a tentative D call TRBD2 (5 bases). V was trimmed by 2 bases and J by 11 bases, leaving 16 bases between them. The CDR3 has 14 residues. The germline CDR1 and CDR2 sequences are SEHNR and FQNEAQ (reference sequence). CDR3 protein: CASSLKGAVVKQFF. The CDR3 region has the DNA TGTGCCAGCAGCTTAAAGGGAGCGGTCGTTAAGCAGTTCTTC.

The chain combines TRBV24-1 with TRBJ2-1; weak D call: TRBD2 (7 bases). The CDR3 length is 14 residues. CDR1 and CDR2 (germline): KGHDR, SFDVKD. V was trimmed by 7 bases and J by 4 bases, leaving 13 bases between them. The CDR3 sequence: CATRGGEAYNEQFF. The CDR3 coding sequence is TGTGCCACCAGAGGGGGGGAGGCTTACAATGAGCAGTTCTTC.

The V and J genes are TRBV7-6 and TRBJ2-7, with TRBD2 as a possible D gene (6 bases). The V gene's germline CDR1 is SGHVS and CDR2 FNYEAQ. The CDR3 totals 16 residues. V lost 5 bases to trimming and J lost 6 bases, with 23 bases between them. The CDR3 coding sequence is TGTGCCAGCAGCCCTAGTGGAGGGTTGGCTTCCCTCGAGCAGTACTTC. It yields the protein CASSPSGGLASLEQYF.

The J gene is TRBJ2-7, the V gene TRBV4-1; D perhaps matches TRBD2 (6 bases). The CDR3 loop spans 17 amino acids. V lost 0 bases and J lost 2, with 17 bases in between. Per germline, CDR1 MGHRA and CDR2 YSYEKL. As DNA, the CDR3 is TGCGCCAGCAGCCAAGATGAGTGGCGGGAACCCCCCTACGAGCAGTACTTC. Translation gives CASSQDEWREPPYEQYF.

The V call is TRBV5-1, the J call TRBJ2-5; TRBD2 matches at 11 bases. The ends lost 4 bases at V and 5 bases at J; junction bases unmatched: 10. This CDR3 comprises 16 residues. The V gene's germline CDR1 is SGHRS and CDR2 YFSETQ. The CDR3 here is CASSNPGLAVEETQYF. The CDR3 DNA reads as TGCGCCAGCAGCAATCCGGGACTAGCGGTCGAGGAGACCCAGTACTTC.

This clonotype has a count of ten or more. One end of the junction fails to match germline, which may point to a read error. The V and J genes are TRBV10-3 and TRBJ1-1; the D is unclear. The CDR3 consists of 14 residues. From germline, CDR1 is ENHRY and CDR2 SYGVKD. The CDR3 DNA is TGTGCCATCAGTGAGTCGACCCCGCCGTCGGCGGGCGTCTTT. Protein sequence: CAISESTPPSAGVF.

About this clonotype: At one of its ends the junction is not consistent with the germline gene, which may arise from a read error. The chain joins TRBV4-2 to TRBJ2-7; the D is unclear. The CDR3 has 13 residues. Germline V gives CDR1 LGHNA, CDR2 YNFKEQ. CDR3 in DNA: TGTGCCAGGAGCCCGAGGCTCCTCTGCGAGCAGTACTTC. It yields the protein CARSPRLLCEQYF.

This clonotype was detected a few times. The CDR3 nucleotides are TGTGCCAGCAGACGGACATACAATGAGCAGTTCTTC. It translates to CASRRTYNEQFF. This chain joins TRBV6-5 and TRBJ2-1; D may be TRBD1 (5 bases). Germline V gene sequence: CDR1 MNHEY, CDR2 SVGAGI. The ends were cut back, 6 bases at V and 4 bases at J, with 7 bases in the middle. The CDR3 length is 12 residues.

The rearrangement links TRBV9 to TRBJ2-5; the match to TRBD1 covers 9 bases. This CDR3 region has 15 residues. Unmatched junction bases numbered 9, after V lost 5 bases and J lost 4 bases. Looked up from germline, CDR1 is SGDLS and CDR2 is YYNGEE. CDR3 sequence: CASSQNGQGRETQYF. CDR3 DNA sequence: TGTGCCAGCAGTCAAAACGGACAGGGGAGAGAGACCCAGTACTTC.

V and J are TRBV12-3 or TRBV12-4 and TRBJ1-1, with unresolved D. Trimming stripped 3 bases from V and 5 bases from J, with 4 bases between. The CDR3 consists of 11 residues. The chain's CDR3 is CASSLMTEAFF. In DNA form, the CDR3 reads TGTGCCAGCAGTTTGATGACTGAAGCTTTCTTT.